This TCR beta chain came from a study of blood T cell repertoires in COVID-19. V lost 2 bases and J lost 8; bases outside the gene matches: 5. Germline assignment: CDR1 MNHEY and CDR2 SVGAGI. This CDR3 is 15 amino acids long. Some clones are missing from TCRdb's copy, which holds only in-frame ones; the method was immunoSEQ multiplex PCR. The table shows 60,000 to 85,000 clones, with around 90% occurring only once. The chain links TRBV6-5 to TRBJ2-1; TRBD1 aligns across 11 bases. The material sequenced was peripheral blood. This TCR came from a woman older than 75 with active or convalescent COVID-19. The CDR3 sequence: CASSYIGQGAHEQFF. The CDR3 DNA sequence: TGTGCCAGCAGTTACATAGGACAGGGGGCACATGAGCAGTTCTTC.